Below, 23 T cell receptor beta chains from the same sample are listed, as sequenced in a study of T cells in Graves' hyperthyroidism and ophthalmopathy (dated by TCRdb to about 2019). The library was made by multiplex PCR. The data were produced on an Illumina HiSeq 2000. TCR beta CDR3 regions were amplified from RNA transcripts. The first round of RT-PCR for the TCR CDR3 was performed with the HTBI primer set and the Qiagen OneStep RT-PCR kit. TCRdb trimmed public reads at Q25 via fastp, called clones via MiXCR and kept in-frame beta chains. Rows merge per CDR3 protein into single entries with the most common DNA and genes. A total of about 340,000 distinct CDR3 sequences appear in this sample, around a sixth of them only once. The top ten hold about half of the sample. The sequenced sample was blood. These receptors came from a woman aged 45-65 years with Graves' hyperthyroidism.

The chain joins TRBV5-4 to TRBJ1-5, with 7 bases that match TRBD1. CDR3 length: 15 amino acids. J gave up 1 base and V 4 bases, and 5 bases lay outside the gene matches. CDR1 is SGHNT and CDR2 is YYREEE in the germline V gene (reference sequence). The CDR3 nucleotides read TGTGCCAGCAGCCTCGACAGGGCGAGCAATCAGCCCCAGCATTTT. Translated, it gives CASSLDRASNQPQHF.

This clonotype was found many times. V gene TRBV3-1 combines with J gene TRBJ2-1; D possibly matches TRBD1 or TRBD2 (7 bases each). The CDR3 runs to 15 residues. The V end was cut by 0 bases, the J end by 10 bases, with 16 bases between. Germline-derived CDR1 and CDR2 are LGHDT and YNNKEL (reference sequence). The DNA for the CDR3 is TGTGCCAGCAGCCAAGATCTGTCAGGGGGGGCGGAGCAGTTCTTC. It is translated as CASSQDLSGGAEQFF.

This clonotype was recorded many times. The J gene is TRBJ1-5, the V gene TRBV28; D is ambiguous. CDR3 length: 14 amino acids. The germline V gene has CDR1 MDHEN and CDR2 SYDVKM. The V gene lost 3 bases and the J gene lost 0 bases, with 6 bases spanning the gap. The CDR3, as DNA: TGTGCCAGCAGTTTTGACGGTAGCAATCAGCCCCAGCATTTT. It codes for CASSFDGSNQPQHF. Complete variable domain (other parts from reference TRBV28 and TRBJ1-5): DVKVTQSSRYLVKRTGEKVFLECVQDMDHENMFWYRQDPGLGLRLIYFSYDVKMKEKGDIPEGYSVSREKKERFSLILESASTNQTSMYLCASSFDGSNQPQHFGDGTRLSIL.

The gene calls are TRBV9 and TRBJ1-2, with D perhaps matching TRBD1 (5 bases). Trimming removed 0 bases at V and 3 bases at J, with 12 bases between. CDR3 length: 15 amino acids. The germline CDR1 and CDR2 sequences are SGDLS and YYNGEE. The CDR3 spells CASSVEQEAHYGYTF. CDR3 nucleotides: TGTGCCAGCAGCGTAGAACAGGAGGCGCACTATGGCTACACCTTC.

The chain couples TRBV10-3 to TRBJ2-1, with D possibly called TRBD1 or TRBD2 (6 bases each). Trimming pared 6 bases from V and 3 bases from J, leaving 15 bases between. The germline gives CDR1 ENHRY, CDR2 SYGVKD. The CDR3 consists of 15 residues. The CDR3 sequence: CAISAIGGGYNEQFF. CDR3 in DNA: TGTGCCATCAGCGCTATCGGAGGGGGCTACAATGAGCAGTTCTTC.

This clonotype was picked up a small number of times. The chain uses TRBV27 and TRBJ2-1, with D possibly called TRBD1 or TRBD2 (5 bases each). CDR1 and CDR2 (germline): MNHEY, SMNVEV (reference sequence). The CDR3 consists of 13 residues. V lost 10 bases and J lost 1, with 11 bases in between. CDR3 residues: CATRWGSYNEQFF. The CDR3 region has the DNA TGTGCCACCCGCTGGGGGTCCTACAATGAGCAGTTCTTC.

This clonotype was seen more than once but under ten times. V and J are TRBV7-9 and TRBJ1-2, with a weak D call TRBD1 (5 bases). V shed 1 base and J shed 6 bases, with 12 bases lying between them. This CDR3 contains 14 residues. The germline gives CDR1 SEHNR, CDR2 FQNEAQ (reference sequence). The CDR3 coding sequence is TGTGCCAGCAGCTTAGAGGCGGGGGATAATGGCTACACCTTC. It specifies CASSLEAGDNGYTF.

The V and J genes are TRBV7-8 and TRBJ1-5; D unresolved. CDR1 is SGHVS and CDR2 is FQNEAQ in the germline V gene. This CDR3 region has 14 residues. V dropped 0 bases and J dropped 5 bases, with 8 bases sitting between them. Written as DNA, the CDR3 is TGTGCCAGCAGCTTAGCGTCCGGAGATCAGCCCCAGCATTTT. This encodes CASSLASGDQPQHF.

This chain uses TRBV10-3 with TRBJ1-4; D might be TRBD1 (6 bases). CDR1 is ENHRY, CDR2 SYGVKD, per germline. The CDR3 has 14 amino acids. Trimming removed 0 bases from V and 8 bases from J, with 10 bases in between. The CDR3, as DNA: TGTGCCATCAGTGAGTCCGCGGGGGCGGAAAAACTGTTTTTT. This codes for CAISESAGAEKLFF.

The J gene is TRBJ2-2, the V gene TRBV15; no firm D call. Trimming removed 6 bases from V and 3 bases from J, with 8 bases in between. CDR3 size: 13 residues. The germline gives CDR1 LNHNV, CDR2 YYDKDF (reference sequence). The CDR3 coding sequence is TGTGCCACCAGTCGGGCCGACACCGGGGAGCTGTTTTTT. It is translated as CATSRADTGELFF.

This clonotype was observed many times. The CDR3 DNA reads TGCGCCAGCAGAACGCTAGCGGGACATGAGCAGTTCTTC. Protein sequence: CASRTLAGHEQFF. The chain uses TRBV5-1 and TRBJ2-1; 9 bases are a match to TRBD2. The CDR3 length is 13 residues. CDR1 is SGHRS and CDR2 is YFSETQ in the germline V gene. Germline trimming cut 5 bases from V and 8 bases from J; bases unmatched to any gene: 5. Combining the CDR3 with reference TRBV5-1 and TRBJ2-1 gives the whole variable domain KAGVTQTPRYLIKTRGQQVTLSCSPISGHRSVSWYQQTPGQGLQFLFEYFSETQRNKGNFPGRFSGRQFSNSRSEMNVSTLELGDSALYLCASRTLAGHEQFFGPGTRLTVL.

This clonotype has only a few counts. The chain employs TRBV3-1 and TRBJ2-2, with D hard to call. Germline CDR1 LGHDT, CDR2 YNNKEL (reference sequence). The CDR3 sequence is 14 residues long. Trimming removed 4 bases at V and 6 bases at J, with 12 bases between. CDR3 in amino acids: CASSRNKEAGELFF. Written as DNA, the CDR3 is TGTGCCAGCAGCCGGAATAAAGAAGCCGGGGAGCTGTTTTTT.

The rearrangement uses TRBV7-9 and TRBJ2-7; 8 bases are a match to TRBD2. Germline-derived CDR1 and CDR2 are SEHNR and FQNEAQ (reference sequence). V lost 5 bases to trimming and J lost 5 bases; unmatched junction nucleotides: 8. The CDR3 contains 14 residues. The CDR3 here is CASSQGLASNEQYF. CDR3 nucleotide sequence: TGTGCCAGCAGCCAAGGACTAGCATCCAACGAGCAGTACTTC.

In this sample, this clonotype turned up many times. This sequence joins TRBV6-2 or TRBV6-3 and TRBJ2-3; 7 nucleotides align to TRBD2. J gave up 2 bases and V 7 bases, and 9 bases lay outside the gene matches. In germline, CDR1 is MNHEY, CDR2 SVGEGT. This CDR3 has 15 amino acids. The CDR3 region is CASTLGGLITDTQYF. The CDR3 DNA reads as TGTGCCAGCACCTTGGGGGGACTAATCACAGATACGCAGTATTTT.

The V and J genes are TRBV6-1 and TRBJ2-3; D might be TRBD2 (6 bases). With 6 bases removed from V and 5 bases from J, the gap between germline ends came to 9 bases. Looked up from germline, CDR1 is MNHNS and CDR2 is SASEGT. This CDR3 spans 12 amino acids. The CDR3 sequence: CASRNGRDTQYF. CDR3 DNA: TGTGCCAGCAGAAACGGGAGAGATACGCAGTATTTT.

This clonotype was counted many times. The V gene is TRBV30, the J gene TRBJ1-2; D unresolved. The germline gives CDR1 GTSNPN, CDR2 SVGIG (reference sequence). V was pared by 7 bases and J by 2 bases, with 17 bases between. The CDR3 runs 14 residues. The CDR3 nucleotides read TGTGCCTACGGGCCGAGCGTTAGGAACTATGGCTACACCTTC. Encoded protein: CAYGPSVRNYGYTF.

A few counts support this clonotype. V gene TRBV18 combines with J gene TRBJ2-7; the D is unclear. V was cut by 3 bases and J by 6 bases, with 12 bases left in between. The germline gives CDR1 KGHSH, CDR2 LQKENI. This CDR3 is built from 13 residues. The CDR3 sequence: CASSPTNSREQYF. Here the CDR3 DNA reads TGTGCCAGCTCACCGACCAATTCTCGCGAGCAGTACTTC.

This clonotype has at least ten counts. The rearrangement uses TRBV12-5 and TRBJ2-3; 13 bases line up with TRBD2. J lost 1 base, V lost 1 base, and 2 bases had no gene match. Germline V CDR1 and CDR2: LGHNT, FRNRAP. The CDR3 totals 17 residues. CDR3: CASGLATSGGGTDTQYF. The CDR3 nucleotides are TGTGCTAGTGGTTTGGCCACTAGCGGGGGGGGCACAGATACGCAGTATTTT.

CDR3 nucleotides: TGTGCCAGCAGCTTAGCAGGGGTGTACAGGGGCAATGAGCAGTTCTTC. Translating it yields CASSLAGVYRGNEQFF. The chain is built from TRBV7-6 and TRBJ2-1; 7 bases agree with TRBD1. The length of the CDR3 is 16 residues. Trimming took 0 bases from V and 6 from J; bases not matched to a gene: 8. Germline CDR1 and CDR2: SGHVS and FNYEAQ.

This clonotype has only one observation. The chain couples TRBV19 to TRBJ2-5; maybe TRBD2 (5 bases). CDR3 size: 13 residues. Trimming pared 3 bases from V and 5 bases from J, leaving 10 bases between. From germline, CDR1 is LNHDA and CDR2 SQIVND (reference sequence). CDR3: CASSMGAGETQYF. In nucleotides, the CDR3 is TGTGCCAGTAGTATGGGAGCTGGGGAGACCCAGTACTTC. The entire variable domain, with the rest obtained from reference TRBV19 and TRBJ2-5, is as follows: DGGITQSPKYLFRKEGQNVTLSCEQNLNHDAMYWYRQDPGQGLRLIYYSQIVNDFQKGDIAEGYSVSREKKESFPLTVTSAQKNPTAFYLCASSMGAGETQYFGPGTRLLVL.

This clonotype has more than one count but fewer than ten. This chain connects TRBV6-1 to TRBJ1-4, with 8 positions matching TRBD1. There are 14 residues in the CDR3. J gave up 7 bases and V 6 bases, and 7 bases lay outside the gene matches. Germline V gives CDR1 MNHNS, CDR2 SASEGT. The CDR3 DNA reads TGTGCCAGCAGCCAACAGGGGGAAAGTGAAAAACTGTTTTTT. It specifies CASSQQGESEKLFF.

The gene calls are TRBV27 and TRBJ2-7; 8 bases map to TRBD2. This CDR3 comprises 15 residues. The V and J ends lost 2 bases and 2 bases, in that order; junction bases with no gene match: 5. Looked up from germline, CDR1 is MNHEY and CDR2 is SMNVEV (reference sequence). The CDR3 here is CASSLDAGGTYEQYF. The CDR3 nucleotides are TGTGCCAGCAGTTTAGACGCGGGAGGCACCTACGAGCAGTACTTC.

For this clonotype: This may arise from a read error, as a much more abundant clone is one base away. It is likely a read error, because the conserved phenylalanine at the end of the CDR3 is missing. The rearrangement links TRBV18 to TRBJ2-6, with TRBD1 matching 8 bases. Germline V CDR1 and CDR2: KGHSH, LQKENI. The CDR3 runs 16 residues. The V and J ends lost 5 bases and 0 bases, in that order; junction bases with no gene match: 3. Here the CDR3 DNA reads TGTGCCAGCTCAGGACAGGGTAGCTCTGGGGCCAACGTCCTGACTCTC. Encoded protein: CASSGQGSSGANVLTL.